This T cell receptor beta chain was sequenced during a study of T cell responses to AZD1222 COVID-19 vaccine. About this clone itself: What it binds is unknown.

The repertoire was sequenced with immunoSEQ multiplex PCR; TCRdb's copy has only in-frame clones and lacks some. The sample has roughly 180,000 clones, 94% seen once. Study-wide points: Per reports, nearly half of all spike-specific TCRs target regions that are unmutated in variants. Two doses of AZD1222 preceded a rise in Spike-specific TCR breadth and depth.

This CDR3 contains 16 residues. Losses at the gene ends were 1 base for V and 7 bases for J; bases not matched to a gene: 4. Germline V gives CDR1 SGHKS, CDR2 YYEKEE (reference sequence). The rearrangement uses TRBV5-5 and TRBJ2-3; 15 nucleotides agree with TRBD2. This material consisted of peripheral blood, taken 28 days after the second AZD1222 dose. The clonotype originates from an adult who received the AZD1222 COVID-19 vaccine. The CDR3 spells CASSLSGTSGGNTQYF. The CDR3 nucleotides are TGTGCCAGCAGCTTGTCCGGGACTAGCGGGGGGAATACGCAGTATTTT.